This T cell receptor beta chain was recovered during a study of T cell responses to AZD1222 COVID-19 vaccine. Regarding the study as a whole: The number of AZD1222 recipients seropositive at baseline was only five to seven. Donors were chiefly white British, with a greater number of females, and clonal diversity was perhaps underestimated.

Sequencing was performed with immunoSEQ multiplex PCR; in TCRdb, only in-frame clones are kept and a portion is missing. In the table there are 90,000 to 150,000 clones, about 88% of which are singletons. On this clone itself: Antigen specificity is unknown.

The V gene lost 4 bases and the J gene lost 6 bases, with 23 bases spanning the gap. Germline V lookup: CDR1 KGHDR, CDR2 SFDVKD. This CDR3 contains 17 residues. Sequencing used peripheral blood, obtained on day 0 of AZD1222 vaccination. This sequence joins TRBV24-1 and TRBJ1-2, with D possibly TRBD1 on 6 matching bases. The receptor was derived from an adult in good health. CDR3 residues: CATSDPMGGHSRDGYTF. Written as DNA, the CDR3 is TGTGCCACCAGTGACCCTATGGGGGGGCATAGTAGGGATGGCTACACCTTC.